The 26 T cell receptor beta chains listed next were all sequenced from one sample in a study of blood T cells in healthy people across ages. Then a second PCR, running roughly 6 to 12 cycles, was carried out with a sample-barcoded 5' primer and a J-beta primer mix. Via MiXCR, TCRdb re-called the 5' RACE reads, giving one row per CDR3 protein. The data show roughly 1.7 million distinct CDR3 sequences, 30% to 35% seen once. The sequenced sample was blood. The receptors originated from a young woman in good health.

In this sample, this clonotype turned up a few times. V gene TRBV6-5 combines with J gene TRBJ1-1; D is ambiguous. The germline V and J ends were trimmed by 8 bases and 1 base, with 14 bases remaining between them. The CDR3 sequence is 14 residues long. CDR1 is MNHEY, CDR2 SVGAGI, per germline. The CDR3 nucleotides read TGTGCCAGCTTTGAGGATAGAGGGAACACTGAAGCTTTCTTT. This codes for CASFEDRGNTEAFF.

The CDR3 nucleotides read TGTGCCACCAGCACCTTAACTAGCGGGGGGCCTCTCAGCTCCTACAATGAGCAGTTCTTC. Residues: CATSTLTSGGPLSSYNEQFF. This rearrangement joins TRBV15 to TRBJ2-1; TRBD2 agrees at 12 bases. Germline trimming cut 4 bases from V and 0 bases from J; bases unmatched to any gene: 13. There are 20 residues in the CDR3. Germline V gives CDR1 LNHNV, CDR2 YYDKDF (reference sequence).

This clonotype appeared many times. The chain has TRBV12-3 or TRBV12-4 and TRBJ2-6; no definite D call. The V gene lost 3 bases and the J gene lost 0 bases, with 9 bases spanning the gap. This CDR3 is 16 amino acids long. The CDR3 sequence: CASSFALGSGANVLTF. DNA for the CDR3: TGTGCCAGCAGTTTTGCTCTGGGCTCTGGGGCCAACGTCCTGACTTTC.

This clonotype was counted between two and nine times. The chain couples TRBV27 to TRBJ2-5; D is tentatively TRBD1 or TRBD2 (5 bases each). The closer fit of TRBJ2-7 to the DNA end suggests the J call may be wrong. The CDR3 runs to 15 residues. Germline lookup yields CDR1 MNHEY and CDR2 SMNVEV (reference sequence). The DNA of the CDR3 is TGTGCCAGCAGTTTAAGTTTCGGGACGTACTACGAGCAGTACTTC. Translating gives CASSLSFGTYYEQYF.

This clonotype was detected ten times or more. The V and J genes are TRBV4-1 and TRBJ2-3, with D tentatively TRBD1 (7 bases). CDR1 is MGHRA, CDR2 YSYEKL, per germline. CDR3 length: 16 amino acids. V lost 6 bases and J 4 bases, leaving 20 bases between the germline ends. The CDR3 sequence: CASRPSPRGAPDTQYF. The CDR3 nucleotides are TGCGCCAGCAGACCAAGCCCCAGGGGGGCTCCAGATACGCAGTATTTT.

The V call is TRBV20-1, the J call TRBJ2-4; TRBD1 agrees at 7 bases. The length of the CDR3 is 16 residues. V lost 7 bases to trimming and J lost 0 bases; unmatched junction nucleotides: 12. Germline lookup yields CDR1 DFQATT and CDR2 SNEGSKA (reference sequence). DNA of the CDR3: TGCAGTGTTAGCGCGACAGGGATCTTAGCCAAAAACATTCAGTACTTC. Translated, it gives CSVSATGILAKNIQYF.

The chain carries TRBV6-6 and TRBJ2-5; D remains ambiguous. With 2 bases removed from V and 2 bases from J, the gap between germline ends came to 18 bases. This CDR3 is built from 17 residues. Germline V lookup: CDR1 MNHNY, CDR2 SVGAGI (reference sequence). CDR3 DNA sequence: TGTGCCAGCAGTTACCCACCTATGGACGTACATCAAGAGACCCAGTACTTC. The encoded protein is CASSYPPMDVHQETQYF.

The J gene is TRBJ2-3, the V gene TRBV5-1; D is perhaps TRBD1 or TRBD2 (6 bases each). V lost 4 bases to trimming and J lost 8 bases, with 20 bases between them. CDR1 and CDR2 from the germline V gene are SGHRS and YFSETQ. This CDR3 comprises 15 residues. CDR3 loop: CASSPGHAEGSTQYF. DNA for the CDR3: TGCGCCAGCAGCCCGGGACACGCGGAGGGTAGTACGCAGTATTTT.

As for this clonotype: The conserved closing phenylalanine or tryptophan is absent in this CDR3, likely reflecting a read error. The chain links TRBV20-1 to TRBJ1-2; 7 nucleotides line up with TRBD1. V lost 2 bases, J lost 4 bases, and 4 bases stayed unmatched. CDR1 and CDR2 from the germline V gene are DFQATT and SNEGSKA (reference sequence). The CDR3 extends over 13 amino acids. In DNA, the CDR3 is TGCAGTGCTAGAACAGGGGCCTTCTATGGCTACACCGTC. This encodes CSARTGAFYGYTV.

This CDR3 is CASSEGDFSYNEQFF. CDR3 in DNA: TGTGCCAGCAGTGAAGGGGACTTCTCCTACAATGAGCAGTTCTTC. The chain combines TRBV2 with TRBJ2-1, with D perhaps matching TRBD2 (6 bases). V was trimmed by 1 base and J by 0 bases, leaving 7 bases between them. The CDR3 has 15 amino acids. Germline CDR1 reads SNHLY; CDR2 reads FYNNEI. The full variable domain, rest sourced from reference TRBV2 and TRBJ2-1, is EPEVTQTPSHQVTQMGQEVILRCVPISNHLYFYWYRQILGQKVEFLVSFYNNEISEKSEIFDDQFSVERPDGSNFTLKIRSTKLEDSAMYFCASSEGDFSYNEQFFGPGTRLTVL.

The chain uses TRBV11-1 and TRBJ2-5, with 11 bases aligning to TRBD2. The CDR3 has 21 residues. V shed 9 bases and J 0 bases; nucleotides not matched to a gene: 24. Germline V CDR1 and CDR2: SGHAT, FQDESV (reference sequence). As DNA, the CDR3 is TGTGCCAGTAGCGCCGGGACAGGCCTTGGGACTAGCGGATTGTACCAAGAGACCCAGTACTTC. It is translated as CASSAGTGLGTSGLYQETQYF.

The gene calls are TRBV5-1 and TRBJ2-2, with 8 bases aligning to TRBD2. V lost 0 bases to trimming and J lost 3 bases; unmatched junction nucleotides: 4. Per the germline V gene, CDR1 is SGHRS and CDR2 is YFSETQ. There are 16 residues in the CDR3. This chain's CDR3 is CASSLAGGADTGELFF. DNA for the CDR3: TGCGCCAGCAGCTTGGCCGGGGGGGCCGACACCGGGGAGCTGTTTTTT.

V usage is TRBV20-1 and J usage is TRBJ2-7, with D perhaps assigned TRBD1 or TRBD2 (5 bases each). The CDR3 is made up of 14 amino acids. CDR1 and CDR2 (germline): DFQATT, SNEGSKA (reference sequence). The V gene lost 5 bases and the J gene lost 5 bases, with 19 bases spanning the gap. The CDR3 spells CSAPRDPRAHEQYF. Written as DNA, the CDR3 is TGCAGTGCTCCCCGGGACCCCCGGGCCCACGAGCAGTACTTC.

In this sample, this clonotype turned up once. This rearrangement joins TRBV20-1 to TRBJ2-1; D ambiguous. From germline, CDR1 is DFQATT and CDR2 SNEGSKA (reference sequence). This CDR3 comprises 15 residues. Deletions cut 0 bases from V and 3 bases from J, with 12 bases between. CDR3: CSARDLEDNYNEQFF. The CDR3 DNA sequence: TGCAGTGCTAGAGATCTCGAGGATAACTACAATGAGCAGTTCTTC.

The chain employs TRBV29-1 and TRBJ1-2, with a tentative D call TRBD1 (5 bases). V gave up 4 bases and J gave up 3 bases, with 12 bases separating them. The CDR3 totals 13 residues. Germline CDR1 is SQVTM and CDR2 is ANQGSEA. CDR3 amino acids: CSVARGWDYGYTF. The CDR3 DNA follows: TGCAGCGTTGCCCGGGGGTGGGACTATGGCTACACCTTC.

This clonotype has a handful of counts. The V gene is TRBV11-2, the J gene TRBJ2-1; D may be TRBD1 or TRBD2 (5 bases each). The ends were cut back, 6 bases at V and 9 bases at J, with 12 bases in the middle. This CDR3 is 12 amino acids long. CDR1 and CDR2 (germline): SGHAT, FQNNGV. CDR3 sequence (DNA): TGTGCCAGCAGGTCGGGGACCCTTGAGCAGTTCTTC. Translating it yields CASRSGTLEQFF.

This clonotype was detected a few times. This chain connects TRBV10-1 to TRBJ2-1; perhaps TRBD2 as D (5 bases). The V and J ends lost 3 bases and 4 bases respectively, with 7 bases between them. In germline, CDR1 is WNHNN, CDR2 SYGVQD (reference sequence). CDR3 length: 13 residues. The chain's CDR3 is CASSDGGYNEQFF. In DNA form, the CDR3 reads TGCGCCAGCAGTGATGGAGGATACAATGAGCAGTTCTTC.

This clonotype was counted a few times. V usage is TRBV3-1 and J usage is TRBJ2-5, with D maybe TRBD2 (5 bases). Trimming removed 1 base at V and 2 bases at J, with 11 bases between. Germline CDR1 LGHDT, CDR2 YNNKEL (reference sequence). There are 15 residues in the CDR3. The CDR3 reads CASSQGPGEQETQYF. The CDR3 nucleotides read TGTGCCAGCAGCCAAGGGCCCGGGGAGCAAGAGACCCAGTACTTC.

The table lists this clonotype with a few counts. The chain uses TRBV4-1 and TRBJ2-3, with 7 positions matching TRBD2. V dropped 3 bases and J dropped 11; count of bases not matched to a gene: 17. The CDR3 is 16 amino acids. Germline CDR1 and CDR2: MGHRA and YSYEKL. This chain's CDR3 is CASSQRDQIRGDEQYF. The DNA for the CDR3 is TGCGCCAGCAGCCAGCGGGACCAAATACGGGGGGATGAGCAGTATTTT.

This clonotype was counted a few times. The CDR3 coding sequence is TGCGCCAGCAGCCAAGTAGACAGGGGGCCCGGTGAGCAGTACTTC. It yields the protein CASSQVDRGPGEQYF. The chain couples TRBV4-1 to TRBJ2-7, with TRBD1 matching 10 bases. V was pared by 1 base and J by 7 bases, with 7 bases of the junction left unmatched. This CDR3 region has 15 residues. Per germline, CDR1 MGHRA and CDR2 YSYEKL.

This clonotype was observed a handful of times. The genes are TRBV6-2 or TRBV6-3 and TRBJ1-2; no reliable D call. V was clipped by 2 bases and J by 8 bases, with 15 bases between them. Germline CDR1 reads MNHEY; CDR2 reads SVGEGT. The CDR3 is made up of 14 amino acids. The DNA for the CDR3 is TGTGCCAGCAGTTACAGTAGGAGGGTACGAGGCTACACCTTC. Translating it yields CASSYSRRVRGYTF.

This clonotype is a singleton in its sample. The chain couples TRBV7-2 to TRBJ2-3, with D uncertain. V was trimmed by 3 bases and J by 0 bases, leaving 13 bases between them. Germline CDR1 SGHTA, CDR2 FQGNSA. The CDR3 has 16 residues. The CDR3 spells CASSLNSTRSTDTQYF. The CDR3 DNA reads TGTGCCAGCAGCTTGAACTCAACAAGGAGCACAGATACGCAGTATTTT.

This clonotype was observed a few times. V usage is TRBV3-1 and J usage is TRBJ2-5; 7 bases are a match to TRBD1. This CDR3 is 15 amino acids long. In germline, CDR1 is LGHDT, CDR2 YNNKEL (reference sequence). After removal of 4 bases from V and 2 bases from J, the junction contained 7 bases not matched to a gene. The CDR3 coding sequence is TGTGCCAGCAGCCGGGGACAGCCCCCACAAGAGACCCAGTACTTC. Translation gives CASSRGQPPQETQYF.

CDR3 residues: CASSRREGVTDTQYF. In nucleotides, the CDR3 is TGTGCCAGCAGCCGGCGGGAGGGAGTCACAGATACGCAGTATTTT. The J gene is TRBJ2-3, the V gene TRBV3-1; 9 bases agree with TRBD2. Germline CDR1 reads LGHDT; CDR2 reads YNNKEL (reference sequence). After removal of 4 bases from V and 2 bases from J, the junction contained 4 bases not matched to a gene. CDR3 size: 15 residues.

The rearrangement links TRBV27 to TRBJ1-5, with a weak D call TRBD1 (5 bases). Germline CDR1 and CDR2: MNHEY and SMNVEV (reference sequence). V dropped 0 bases and J dropped 5 bases, with 11 bases sitting between them. This CDR3 is built from 15 residues. The CDR3: CASSLSARADQPQHF. In DNA, the CDR3 is TGTGCCAGCAGTTTATCGGCCAGGGCGGATCAGCCCCAGCATTTT.

To note about this clonotype: The junction shows a germline mismatch at one end, possibly a read error. This chain links TRBV5-5 with TRBJ1-1, with a weak D call TRBD1 (5 bases). The CDR3 is 16 residues long. Germline CDR1 SGHKS, CDR2 YYEKEE (reference sequence). In DNA form, the CDR3 reads TGTGCCAGCAGCCTTACAGGTAGGCAGTTGAAGACTGAAGCTTTCTTT. Translation: CASSLTGRQLKTEAFF.